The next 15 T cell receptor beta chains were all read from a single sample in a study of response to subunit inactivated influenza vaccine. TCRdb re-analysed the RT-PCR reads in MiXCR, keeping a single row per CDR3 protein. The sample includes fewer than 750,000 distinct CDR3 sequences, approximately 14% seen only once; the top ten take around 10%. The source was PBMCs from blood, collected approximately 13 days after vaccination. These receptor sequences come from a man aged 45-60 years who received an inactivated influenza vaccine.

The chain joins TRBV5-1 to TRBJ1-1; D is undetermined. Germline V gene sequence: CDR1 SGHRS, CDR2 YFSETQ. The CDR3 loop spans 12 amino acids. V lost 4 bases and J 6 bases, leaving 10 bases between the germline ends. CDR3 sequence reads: CASSPPGAEAFF. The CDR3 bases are TGCGCCAGCAGCCCGCCGGGTGCTGAAGCTTTCTTT.

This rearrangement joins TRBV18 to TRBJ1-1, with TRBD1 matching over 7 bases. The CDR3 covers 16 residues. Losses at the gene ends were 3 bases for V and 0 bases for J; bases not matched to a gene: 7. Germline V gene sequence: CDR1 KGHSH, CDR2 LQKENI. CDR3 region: CASSPGQRFLNTEAFF. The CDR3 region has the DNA TGTGCCAGCTCACCGGGACAGAGATTTTTGAACACTGAAGCTTTCTTT.

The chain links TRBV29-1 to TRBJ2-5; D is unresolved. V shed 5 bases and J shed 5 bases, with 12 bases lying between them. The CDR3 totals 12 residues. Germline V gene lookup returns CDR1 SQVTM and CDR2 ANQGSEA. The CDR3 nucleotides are TGCAGCGTTCGGCCGGGCGGTGAGACCCAGTACTTC. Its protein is CSVRPGGETQYF.

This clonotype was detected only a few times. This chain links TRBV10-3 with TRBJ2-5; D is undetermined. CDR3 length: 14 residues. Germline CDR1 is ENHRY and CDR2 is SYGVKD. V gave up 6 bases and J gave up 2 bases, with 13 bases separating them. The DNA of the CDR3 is TGTGCCATCAGGGACGGACGGTCGCAAGAGACCCAGTACTTC. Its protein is CAIRDGRSQETQYF.

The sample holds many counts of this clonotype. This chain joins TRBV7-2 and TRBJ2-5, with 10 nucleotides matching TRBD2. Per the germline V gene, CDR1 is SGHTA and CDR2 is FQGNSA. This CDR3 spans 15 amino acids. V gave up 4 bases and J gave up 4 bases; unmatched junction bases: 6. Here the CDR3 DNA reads TGTGCCAGCAGCTCCCTCGGACTAGCGGCAGAGACCCAGTACTTC. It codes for CASSSLGLAAETQYF. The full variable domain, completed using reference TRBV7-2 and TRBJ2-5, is GAGVSQSPSNKVTEKGKDVELRCDPISGHTALYWYRQSLGQGLEFLIYFQGNSAPDKSGLPSDRFSAERTGGSVSTLTIQRTQQEDSAVYLCASSSLGLAAETQYFGPGTRLLVL.

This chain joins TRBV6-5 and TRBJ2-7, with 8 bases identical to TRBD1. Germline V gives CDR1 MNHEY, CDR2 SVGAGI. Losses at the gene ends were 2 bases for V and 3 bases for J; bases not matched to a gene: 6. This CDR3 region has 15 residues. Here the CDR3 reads CASSYRQGRHYEQYF. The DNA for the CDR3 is TGTGCCAGCAGTTACAGACAGGGGAGGCACTACGAGCAGTACTTC.

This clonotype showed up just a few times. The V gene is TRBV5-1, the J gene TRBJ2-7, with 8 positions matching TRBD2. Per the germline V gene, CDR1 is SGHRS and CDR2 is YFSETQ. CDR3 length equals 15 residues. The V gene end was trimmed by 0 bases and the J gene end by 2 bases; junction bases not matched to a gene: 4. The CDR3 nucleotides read TGCGCCAGCAGCTTGGAACGGGGGGGGCCCTACGAGCAGTACTTC. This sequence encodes CASSLERGGPYEQYF.

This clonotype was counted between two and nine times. CDR3 protein: CASSVDSSPYNEQFF. The CDR3 bases are TGTGCCAGCAGCGTAGACTCCTCCCCTTACAATGAGCAGTTCTTC. The chain joins TRBV9 to TRBJ2-1, with D uncertain. V was trimmed by 0 bases and J by 4 bases, leaving 11 bases between them. The CDR3 loop spans 15 amino acids. In germline, CDR1 is SGDLS, CDR2 YYNGEE.

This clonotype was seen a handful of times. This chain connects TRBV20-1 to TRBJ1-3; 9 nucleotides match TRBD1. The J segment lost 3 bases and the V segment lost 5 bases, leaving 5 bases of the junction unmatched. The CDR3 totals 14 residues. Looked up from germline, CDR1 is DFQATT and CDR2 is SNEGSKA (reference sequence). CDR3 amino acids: CSAQDRGGGNTIYF. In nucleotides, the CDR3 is TGCAGTGCTCAGGACAGGGGAGGTGGAAACACCATATATTTT.

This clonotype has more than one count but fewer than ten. The CDR3 DNA reads as TGTGCCAGCAGTGAAGATAGCGGGCACCGCACAGATACGCAGTATTTT. Amino acids: CASSEDSGHRTDTQYF. V usage is TRBV6-1 and J usage is TRBJ2-3; 7 bases map to TRBD2. From germline, CDR1 is MNHNS and CDR2 SASEGT. The CDR3 has 16 amino acids. V trimming: 1 base; J trimming: 1 base; junction bases outside the gene matches: 5.

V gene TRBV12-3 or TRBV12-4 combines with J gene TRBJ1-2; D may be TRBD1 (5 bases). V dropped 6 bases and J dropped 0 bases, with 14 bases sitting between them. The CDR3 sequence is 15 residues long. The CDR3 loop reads CASRGARLANYGYTF. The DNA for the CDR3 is TGTGCCAGCAGAGGGGCAAGACTTGCTAACTATGGCTACACCTTC.

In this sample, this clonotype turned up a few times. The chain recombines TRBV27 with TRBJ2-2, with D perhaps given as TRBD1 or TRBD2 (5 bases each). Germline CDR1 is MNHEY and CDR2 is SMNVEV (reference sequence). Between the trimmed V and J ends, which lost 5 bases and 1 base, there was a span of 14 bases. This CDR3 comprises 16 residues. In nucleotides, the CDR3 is TGTGCCAGCAGTCATCGGGGCGGGCGGAACACCGGGGAGCTGTTTTTT. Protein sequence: CASSHRGGRNTGELFF.

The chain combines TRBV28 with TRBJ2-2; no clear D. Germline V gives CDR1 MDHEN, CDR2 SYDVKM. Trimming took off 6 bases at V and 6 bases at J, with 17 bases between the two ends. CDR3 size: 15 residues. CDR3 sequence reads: CASSITVGGSGELFF. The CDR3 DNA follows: TGTGCCAGCAGCATTACCGTAGGTGGTTCCGGGGAGCTGTTTTTT.

CDR3: CASSLSSGTPYEQFF. CDR3 nucleotides: TGTGCCAGCAGCTTATCTAGCGGGACCCCCTATGAGCAGTTCTTC. The rearrangement joins TRBV7-2 to TRBJ2-1; 9 nucleotides line up with TRBD2. Per the germline V gene, CDR1 is SGHTA and CDR2 is FQGNSA. After removal of 2 bases from V and 8 bases from J, the junction contained 7 bases not matched to a gene. The CDR3 has 15 amino acids.

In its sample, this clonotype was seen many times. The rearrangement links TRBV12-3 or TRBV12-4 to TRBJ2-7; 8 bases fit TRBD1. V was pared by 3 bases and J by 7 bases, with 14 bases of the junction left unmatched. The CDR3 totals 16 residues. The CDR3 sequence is CASSLSPTGAMWEQYF. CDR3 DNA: TGTGCCAGCAGTTTGTCTCCGACAGGGGCAATGTGGGAGCAGTACTTC.